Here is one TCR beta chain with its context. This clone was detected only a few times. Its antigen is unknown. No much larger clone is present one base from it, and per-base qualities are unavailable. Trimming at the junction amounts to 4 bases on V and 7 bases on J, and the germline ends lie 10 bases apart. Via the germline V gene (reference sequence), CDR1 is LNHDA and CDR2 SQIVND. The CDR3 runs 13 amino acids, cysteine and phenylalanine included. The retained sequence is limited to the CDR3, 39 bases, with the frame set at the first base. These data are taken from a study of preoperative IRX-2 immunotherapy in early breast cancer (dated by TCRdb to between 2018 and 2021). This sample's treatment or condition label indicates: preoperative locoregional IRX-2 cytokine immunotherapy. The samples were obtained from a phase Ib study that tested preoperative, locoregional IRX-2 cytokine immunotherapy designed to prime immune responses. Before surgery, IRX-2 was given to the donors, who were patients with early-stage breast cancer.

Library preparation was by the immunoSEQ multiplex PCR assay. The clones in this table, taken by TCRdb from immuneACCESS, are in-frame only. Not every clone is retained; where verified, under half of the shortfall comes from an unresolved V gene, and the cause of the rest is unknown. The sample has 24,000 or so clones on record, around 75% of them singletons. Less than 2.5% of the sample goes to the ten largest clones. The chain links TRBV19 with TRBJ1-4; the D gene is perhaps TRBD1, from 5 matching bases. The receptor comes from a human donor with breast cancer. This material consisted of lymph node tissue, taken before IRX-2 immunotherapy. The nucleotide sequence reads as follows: TGTGCCAGTAGTAGCCAGGGACGTGAAAAACTGTTTTTT. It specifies CASSSQGREKLFF.